Each of the 5 T cell receptor beta chains below was sequenced from the same sample in a study of post-analysis software for immune sequencing data. The authors incorporated unique molecular identifiers into the TCR beta cDNA libraries. TCRdb re-derived calls from the PCR reads in MiXCR, one entry per CDR3 protein. The repertoire consists of over 700,000 distinct CDR3 sequences, with 25% to 30% occurring once and the leading ten covering about 0.5%. Whole-study results and caveats: In patients, about five TRBV segments were more frequent than in controls, with TRBV5-6, TRBV5-1 and TRBV20-1 among them.

Antigen specificity for these receptors is unknown. Material for sequencing was blood. These receptors were taken from a girl aged 10-17 years with multiple sclerosis.

This clonotype was counted between two and nine times. The chain carries TRBV7-9 and TRBJ1-5; D unclear. V dropped 5 bases and J dropped 3 bases, with 11 bases sitting between them. The CDR3 sequence is 14 residues long. Germline-derived CDR1 and CDR2 are SEHNR and FQNEAQ (reference sequence). CDR3 sequence reads: CASSTPGSNQPQHF. In DNA, the CDR3 is TGTGCCAGCAGCACCCCAGGTTCCAATCAGCCCCAGCATTTT. Drawing the rest from reference TRBV7-9 and TRBJ1-5, the complete variable domain is DTGVSQNPRHKITKRGQNVTFRCDPISEHNRLYWYRQTLGQGPEFLTYFQNEAQLEKSRLLSDRFSAERPKGSFSTLEIQRTEQGDSAMYLCASSTPGSNQPQHFGDGTRLSIL.

This clonotype occurred a few times. In DNA, the CDR3 is TGTGCCAGCAGCGTAGCACAGGGTTCGTACGAGCAGTACTTC. It encodes CASSVAQGSYEQYF. The V call is TRBV9, the J call TRBJ2-7, with D possibly matching TRBD1 (6 bases). The ends were cut back, 0 bases at V and 4 bases at J, with 11 bases in the middle. Germline CDR1 SGDLS, CDR2 YYNGEE. The CDR3 loop spans 14 amino acids.

This chain connects TRBV7-9 to TRBJ2-1; maybe TRBD2 (5 bases). The germline V gene has CDR1 SEHNR and CDR2 FQNEAQ (reference sequence). This CDR3 has 14 residues. Trimming stripped 1 base from V and 7 bases from J, with 11 bases between. The CDR3 coding sequence is TGTGCCAGCAGCTTAGACCCGGGATGGAATGAGCAGTTCTTC. Protein: CASSLDPGWNEQFF. The variable domain in full, with the rest retrieved from reference TRBV7-9 and TRBJ2-1, is DTGVSQNPRHKITKRGQNVTFRCDPISEHNRLYWYRQTLGQGPEFLTYFQNEAQLEKSRLLSDRFSAERPKGSFSTLEIQRTEQGDSAMYLCASSLDPGWNEQFFGPGTRLTVL.

V is TRBV20-1 and J is TRBJ2-2; D gene ambiguous. CDR3 length equals 14 residues. From germline, CDR1 is DFQATT and CDR2 SNEGSKA (reference sequence). Trimming shortened V by 0 bases and J by 6 bases, and 11 bases separated the two germline ends. In DNA, the CDR3 is TGCAGTGCTAGAGAGCATCAGGCTCCCGGGGAGCTGTTTTTT. It encodes CSAREHQAPGELFF.

Many counts were recorded for this clonotype. The chain links TRBV28 to TRBJ2-4, with 9 bases that match TRBD1. Losses at the gene ends were 6 bases for V and 8 bases for J; bases not matched to a gene: 11. In germline, CDR1 is MDHEN, CDR2 SYDVKM. The CDR3 length is 15 residues. The CDR3 spells CASSTYRGLGDIQYF. CDR3 bases: TGTGCCAGCAGCACCTACAGGGGGCTAGGGGACATTCAGTACTTC. Together with reference TRBV28 and TRBJ2-4, the CDR3 gives the full variable domain: DVKVTQSSRYLVKRTGEKVFLECVQDMDHENMFWYRQDPGLGLRLIYFSYDVKMKEKGDIPEGYSVSREKKERFSLILESASTNQTSMYLCASSTYRGLGDIQYFGAGTRLSVL.